This T cell receptor beta chain was documented in a study of identical twins. MiXCR was run by TCRdb on the 5' RACE reads, yielding one entry per CDR3 protein. The table lists fewer than 900,000 distinct CDR3 sequences, 15% to 20% of them singletons. V lost 7 bases, J lost 0 bases, and 8 bases stayed unmatched. CDR1 is SGHKS and CDR2 is YYEKEE in the germline V gene (reference sequence). This CDR3 contains 15 residues. A few counts support this clonotype. The same specimen was also included in a second study, on T cells expressing NK-cell markers.

The sequenced sample was PBMCs. This sequence was found in a woman in her late teens or twenties in good health. This rearrangement joins TRBV5-5 to TRBJ2-3; 7 positions agree with TRBD1. The CDR3 loop reads CASGVLQGSTDTQYF. The CDR3, as DNA: TGTGCCAGCGGGGTCCTACAGGGGAGCACAGATACGCAGTATTTT.